This TCR beta chain was documented in a study of identical twins. Findings of the study overall: Possibly, invariant MAIT and iNKT cells partly confounded zero-insertion analyses. The same donors were not followed; conclusions instead depended on cross-sectional statistical analysis. A lower insertion count was a feature of abundant cord blood beta clonotypes, with no such feature in memory repertoires.

V was clipped by 7 bases and J by 11 bases, with 15 bases between them. This CDR3 spans 12 amino acids. This clonotype was detected ten times or more. Its antigen is as yet unknown. One entry per CDR3 protein results from TCRdb running MiXCR on the 5' RACE reads. Of approximately 530,000 distinct CDR3 sequences detected, approximately 20% appear once; the ten largest clones hold about 0.48%. These data also formed part of another study, on yellow fever vaccine responses in identical twins.

The source is a woman aged 18-29 years in good health. The sample was CD4+ T cells sorted from blood. This chain connects TRBV12-3 or TRBV12-4 to TRBJ1-5; D might be TRBD1 (5 bases). The CDR3 DNA is TGTGCCAGCACCCGACCGGGGCTGGCCCAGCATTTT. Translated: CASTRPGLAQHF.